The next 18 T cell receptor beta chains were all read from a single sample in a study of cytomegalovirus exposure and HLA in healthy donors. The PCR ran on 60 Vbeta and 13 Jbeta primers. Profiled with immunoSEQ multiplex PCR; TCRdb holds only in-frame clones, not every one. This sample has about 230,000 clones, with 78% found just once. Sequenced sample: PBMCs. The receptor source for this set is a boy younger than 18 in good health and CMV-seronegative.

The CDR3 here is CASSHTQETQYF. DNA for the CDR3: TGCGCCAGCAGCCACACACAAGAGACCCAGTACTTC. This chain connects TRBV4-1 to TRBJ2-5; D gene ambiguous. There are 12 residues in the CDR3. The germline V and J ends were trimmed by 3 bases and 2 bases, with 4 bases remaining between them. Germline V gene sequence: CDR1 MGHRA, CDR2 YSYEKL.

This chain uses TRBV29-1 with TRBJ1-2; D unresolved. Germline CDR1 and CDR2: SQVTM and ANQGSEA. This CDR3 region has 11 residues. V lost 7 bases and J 3 bases, leaving 9 bases between the germline ends. CDR3 loop: CSGWLHYGYTF. The DNA for the CDR3 is TGCAGCGGATGGCTTCACTATGGCTACACCTTC.

This sequence joins TRBV7-9 and TRBJ2-7, with 13 bases lining up with TRBD2. From germline, CDR1 is SEHNR and CDR2 FQNEAQ (reference sequence). This CDR3 has 15 amino acids. J gave up 7 bases and V 2 bases, and 5 bases lay outside the gene matches. CDR3 in DNA: TGTGCCAGCAGCTTAATGAAACTAGCGGGAGGGGAGCAGTACTTC. Its translation is CASSLMKLAGGEQYF.

The chain links TRBV27 to TRBJ1-1; D might be TRBD1 (5 bases). There are 13 residues in the CDR3. CDR1 is MNHEY, CDR2 SMNVEV, per germline (reference sequence). Trimming left V 5 bases short and J 4 bases short, with 11 bases between. CDR3 nucleotides: TGTGCCAGCAGTCCGACCAGGGTCACTGAAGCTTTCTTT. Translation gives CASSPTRVTEAFF.

The J gene is TRBJ1-2, the V gene TRBV4-2, with 9 bases fitting TRBD1. Per the germline V gene, CDR1 is LGHNA and CDR2 is YNFKEQ. The CDR3 runs 15 residues. V was pared by 6 bases and J by 8 bases, with 13 bases of the junction left unmatched. The chain's CDR3 is CASRPGQGVILGYTF. For the CDR3, the DNA is TGTGCCAGCAGACCGGGACAGGGAGTAATCCTGGGCTACACCTTC.

The V gene is TRBV6-5, the J gene TRBJ1-1; D is uncertain. The CDR3 runs to 14 residues. Trimming removed 8 bases at V and 11 bases at J, with 24 bases between. Per the germline V gene, CDR1 is MNHEY and CDR2 is SVGAGI. CDR3 nucleotide sequence: TGTGCCAGCCTTGCGTCGGTAAGAGGAGTTGTTGCTTTCTTT. As protein: CASLASVRGVVAFF.

The chain couples TRBV5-6 to TRBJ1-4; 7 bases line up with TRBD1. CDR3 length equals 16 residues. Germline CDR1 reads SGHDT; CDR2 reads YYEEEE. With 0 bases clipped from V and 2 bases from J, the junction kept 4 bases outside the gene matches. CDR3 sequence: CASSLEGATTNEKLFF. DNA of the CDR3: TGTGCCAGCAGCTTGGAGGGGGCGACGACTAATGAAAAACTGTTTTTT.

The genes are TRBV2 and TRBJ1-2; TRBD1 aligns across 9 bases. The germline V gene has CDR1 SNHLY and CDR2 FYNNEI. V shed 8 bases and J 6 bases; nucleotides not matched to a gene: 7. This CDR3 comprises 13 residues. The DNA for the CDR3 is TGTGCCAGCGGGACAGGGTACGGAGATGGCTACACCTTC. It yields the protein CASGTGYGDGYTF.

The chain combines TRBV11-3 with TRBJ2-3; D is perhaps TRBD2 (6 bases). V lost 4 bases, J lost 2 bases, and 13 bases lay in between. The CDR3 spans 15 residues. The germline V gene has CDR1 SGHNT and CDR2 YENEEA. CDR3 amino acids: CASSYGTVPTDTQYF. DNA for the CDR3: TGTGCCAGCAGCTATGGGACTGTTCCCACAGATACGCAGTATTTT.

Here the CDR3 reads CASSSTGLAVPYEQYF. CDR3 DNA: TGTGCCAGCAGCTCAACGGGACTAGCGGTCCCCTACGAGCAGTACTTC. This sequence joins TRBV7-9 and TRBJ2-7; TRBD2 matches at 11 bases. CDR1 and CDR2 (germline): SEHNR, FQNEAQ (reference sequence). V dropped 4 bases and J dropped 2; count of bases not matched to a gene: 7. CDR3 size: 16 residues. Together with reference TRBV7-9 and TRBJ2-7, the CDR3 gives the full variable domain: DTGVSQNPRHKITKRGQNVTFRCDPISEHNRLYWYRQTLGQGPEFLTYFQNEAQLEKSRLLSDRFSAERPKGSFSTLEIQRTEQGDSAMYLCASSSTGLAVPYEQYFGPGTRLTVT.

A few counts support this clone. This CDR3 reads CASSYLPGDYGYTF. CDR3 DNA: TGTGCCAGCAGTTACCTCCCGGGAGACTATGGCTACACCTTC. The chain employs TRBV6-6 and TRBJ1-2; D uncertain. The ends were cut back, 2 bases at V and 3 bases at J, with 10 bases in the middle. Germline V gives CDR1 MNHNY, CDR2 SVGAGI (reference sequence). This CDR3 has 14 amino acids.

V is TRBV13 and J is TRBJ2-5; 10 bases line up with TRBD1. The DNA end favors TRBJ2-7, so the J call may be wrong. Germline CDR1 PRHDT, CDR2 FYEKMQ (reference sequence). The CDR3 runs 15 residues. CDR3 loop: CASSYSGTGAYEQYF. CDR3 DNA sequence: TGTGCCAGCAGCTATTCCGGGACAGGGGCCTACGAGCAGTACTTC.

This chain joins TRBV7-6 and TRBJ2-4; 7 positions agree with TRBD2. The CDR3 length is 12 residues. Trimming removed 5 bases from V and 9 bases from J; junction bases left unmatched: 4. Germline V gene data show CDR1 as SGHVS and CDR2 as FNYEAQ. CDR3 sequence: CASSPPGGIQYF. The CDR3 DNA sequence: TGTGCCAGCAGCCCCCCGGGGGGCATTCAGTACTTC.

The genes are TRBV29-1 and TRBJ2-2, with 9 bases that match TRBD1. V was clipped by 3 bases and J by 3 bases; unmatched bases: 5. The V gene's germline CDR1 is SQVTM and CDR2 ANQGSEA. CDR3 length: 15 residues. CDR3 nucleotides: TGCAGCGTTGAGGAGGGACAGGGATACACCGGGGAGCTGTTTTTT. Translation: CSVEEGQGYTGELFF.

CDR3 coding DNA: TGTGCCATCAGAGACAGGGGGGAAGCTTTCTTT. Translating gives CAIRDRGEAFF. The chain uses TRBV10-3 and TRBJ1-1; TRBD1 agrees at 9 bases. V shed 6 bases and J 8 bases; nucleotides not matched to a gene: 1. The CDR3 has 11 amino acids. Germline values: CDR1 ENHRY, CDR2 SYGVKD.

The V gene is TRBV30, the J gene TRBJ1-2, with D unresolved. This CDR3 is 12 amino acids long. Trimming removed 0 bases at V and 0 bases at J, with 2 bases between. Per the germline V gene, CDR1 is GTSNPN and CDR2 is SVGIG (reference sequence). Here the CDR3 reads CAWSVANYGYTF. The CDR3 DNA sequence: TGTGCCTGGAGTGTCGCTAACTATGGCTACACCTTC.

This chain connects TRBV7-2 to TRBJ2-7; TRBD2 aligns across 7 bases. Germline CDR1 reads SGHTA; CDR2 reads FQGNSA. CDR3 length equals 16 residues. With V trimmed by 3 bases and J by 1 base, 9 bases remained unmatched. The CDR3 is CASSFSALARSYEQYF. Here the CDR3 DNA reads TGTGCCAGCAGCTTCTCTGCACTAGCGCGGTCCTACGAGCAGTACTTC.

The genes are TRBV30 and TRBJ1-2, with D maybe TRBD1 (6 bases). CDR3 length equals 13 residues. Germline CDR1 reads GTSNPN; CDR2 reads SVGIG (reference sequence). Trimming stripped 0 bases from V and 8 bases from J, with 13 bases between. CDR3 amino acids: CAWSVGQLGGYTF. The CDR3, as DNA: TGTGCCTGGAGTGTTGGACAGCTCGGGGGCTACACCTTC.